The clone carrying this T cell receptor (beta chain) was counted once. Its matching antigen is unknown. The data belong to a study of shared clonotypes between healthy human individuals. Across the whole study: The composition of the donors was two women and a few men aged 18 to 49. Study findings and constraints: The small donor group covered limited genetic and exposure diversity.

Template for every sorted-subset replicate PCR totaled approximately 0.2 ug DNA, 25,000 to 35,000 T cell genomes. Only in-frame clones appear in the TCRdb table, and some are missing; sequencing was by immunoSEQ multiplex PCR. The sample lists some 2,100,000 clones, 85% to 95% seen once, with under 2% in the top ten. Germline V gene lookup returns CDR1 SGDLS and CDR2 YYNGEE. Losses at the gene ends were 4 bases for V and 3 bases for J; bases not matched to a gene: 8. The CDR3 extends over 15 amino acids. Naive CD8 populations comprised CD45RO-negative cells positively selected for CCR7, excluding terminally differentiated effector memory CD45RA+ cells. There were no recent acute infections or vaccinations among the donors, who were healthy HIV-negative adults.

This sequence originates from a man aged 18-30 years in good health. Some clones in this sample may be carry-over from other donors' samples. Sequenced: naive CD8+ T cells from PBMCs. This rearrangement joins TRBV9 to TRBJ2-7, with TRBD2 matching 9 bases. The CDR3 DNA follows: TGTGCCAGCAGCACAAGCGGGAGGATCGGCTACGAGCAGTACTTC. The encoded protein is CASSTSGRIGYEQYF.